Below are 14 T cell receptor beta chains sequenced from a single sample in a study of cytomegalovirus exposure and HLA in healthy donors. With 60 Vbeta and 13 Jbeta primers, the PCR was carried out. Using immunoSEQ multiplex PCR, the repertoire was profiled, and TCRdb retains in-frame clones only, with some absent. The data contain some 200,000 clones, 65% to 80% of them singletons. Sample: PBMCs. All receptors come from a girl aged 2 to 9 in good health and CMV-seronegative.

The chain carries TRBV19 and TRBJ1-3; 8 bases are shared with TRBD1. The V and J ends lost 0 bases and 4 bases, in that order; junction bases with no gene match: 11. This CDR3 comprises 18 residues. Per germline, CDR1 LNHDA and CDR2 SQIVND (reference sequence). CDR3 in DNA: TGTGCCAGTAGTATAGACCCCCCTCAGGGGGCGCGAGGAAACACCATATATTTT. This sequence encodes CASSIDPPQGARGNTIYF.

This clone has just a few counts. V is TRBV7-9 and J is TRBJ2-1; no definite D call. V lost 4 bases to trimming and J lost 4 bases, with 23 bases between them. Germline CDR1 SEHNR, CDR2 FQNEAQ (reference sequence). The CDR3 runs 18 residues. The CDR3 loop is CASSSTFAAQPYYNEQFF. CDR3 in DNA: TGTGCCAGCAGCTCAACATTTGCGGCCCAACCATATTACAATGAGCAGTTCTTC.

The chain has TRBV30 and TRBJ1-2; TRBD1 might be the D (5 bases). The CDR3 loop spans 13 amino acids. The V end was cut by 7 bases, the J end by 2 bases, with 14 bases between. Germline V gene data show CDR1 as GTSNPN and CDR2 as SVGIG (reference sequence). CDR3 bases: TGTGCCTATCAACGGTCAGGGAACTATGGCTACACCTTC. This gives the protein CAYQRSGNYGYTF.

The chain couples TRBV9 to TRBJ2-6, with TRBD1 identical over 9 bases. Unmatched junction bases numbered 6, after V lost 2 bases and J lost 3 bases. Germline values: CDR1 SGDLS, CDR2 YYNGEE. The CDR3 length is 17 residues. The CDR3: CASSVTGGSGGANVLTF. The CDR3 coding sequence is TGTGCCAGCAGCGTGACAGGGGGTTCTGGTGGGGCCAACGTCCTGACTTTC. Combining the CDR3 with reference TRBV9 and TRBJ2-6 gives the whole variable domain DSGVTQTPKHLITATGQRVTLRCSPRSGDLSVYWYQQSLDQGLQFLIQYYNGEERAKGNILERFSAQQFPDLHSELNLSSLELGDSALYFCASSVTGGSGGANVLTFGAGSRLTVL.

The DNA of the CDR3 is TGCAGCGTGGCTGGACAGGGCAATCAGCCCCAGCATTTT. This gives the protein CSVAGQGNQPQHF. V and J are TRBV29-1 and TRBJ1-5; 7 bases agree with TRBD1. The CDR3 consists of 13 residues. Trimming removed 6 bases from V and 2 bases from J; junction bases left unmatched: 4. Germline loops: CDR1 SQVTM, CDR2 ANQGSEA.

This rearrangement joins TRBV11-2 to TRBJ2-5, with D hard to call. Trimming took off 5 bases at V and 4 bases at J, with 8 bases between the two ends. CDR1 is SGHAT and CDR2 is FQNNGV in the germline V gene. This CDR3 region has 12 residues. In DNA, the CDR3 is TGTGCCAGCAGCCCATCAGGAGAGACCCAGTACTTC. Encoded protein: CASSPSGETQYF.

This sequence joins TRBV19 and TRBJ2-2; 7 nucleotides match TRBD1. Germline-derived CDR1 and CDR2 are LNHDA and SQIVND (reference sequence). This CDR3 is built from 14 residues. J gave up 2 bases and V 7 bases, and 4 bases lay outside the gene matches. The CDR3 here is CASNPGGNTGELFF. CDR3 bases: TGTGCCAGTAATCCAGGGGGTAACACCGGGGAGCTGTTTTTT. The whole variable domain, remainder taken from reference TRBV19 and TRBJ2-2, is DGGITQSPKYLFRKEGQNVTLSCEQNLNHDAMYWYRQDPGQGLRLIYYSQIVNDFQKGDIAEGYSVSREKKESFPLTVTSAQKNPTAFYLCASNPGGNTGELFFGEGSRLTVL.

In this sample, this clone turned up a few times. V gene TRBV30 combines with J gene TRBJ2-7, with a tentative D call TRBD2 (6 bases). Germline CDR1 and CDR2: GTSNPN and SVGIG (reference sequence). Trimming took off 0 bases at V and 12 bases at J, with 12 bases between the two ends. The CDR3 sequence is 11 residues long. The CDR3 reads CAWSVPGGRYF. The CDR3 DNA reads TGTGCCTGGAGTGTCCCCGGGGGTCGGTACTTC. The whole variable domain, remainder taken from reference TRBV30 and TRBJ2-7, is SQTIHQWPATLVQPVGSPLSLECTVEGTSNPNLYWYRQAAGRGLQLLFYSVGIGQISSEVPQNLSASRPQDRQFILSSKKLLLSDSGFYLCAWSVPGGRYFGPGTRLTVT.

The chain employs TRBV6-5 and TRBJ1-1; no clear D. CDR1 and CDR2 (germline): MNHEY, SVGAGI. Trimming removed 10 bases from V and 4 bases from J, with 16 bases in between. This CDR3 is 13 amino acids long. DNA of the CDR3: TGTGCCATCCGCCTTGGGAGAGGCACTGAAGCTTTCTTT. This encodes CAIRLGRGTEAFF.

This sequence joins TRBV7-9 and TRBJ2-3, with a tentative D call TRBD1 (5 bases). Trimming pared 5 bases from V and 3 bases from J, leaving 15 bases between. The CDR3 sequence is 15 residues long. Per germline, CDR1 SEHNR and CDR2 FQNEAQ (reference sequence). As DNA, the CDR3 is TGTGCCAGCAGCCCGCAGGGTAGTACAACAGATACGCAGTATTTT. Its translation is CASSPQGSTTDTQYF.

This clone was picked up one time. This chain links TRBV5-1 with TRBJ2-7; 10 nucleotides agree with TRBD1. The CDR3 is 15 residues long. CDR1 and CDR2 from the germline V gene are SGHRS and YFSETQ. The trim removed 0 bases at V and 5 bases at J, leaving 5 bases unmatched. CDR3 residues: CASSLVTGGADEQYF. The CDR3, as DNA: TGCGCCAGCAGCTTGGTGACAGGGGGCGCGGACGAGCAGTACTTC.

This chain links TRBV6-4 with TRBJ2-1, with 13 bases aligning to TRBD2. The V gene end was trimmed by 2 bases and the J gene end by 4 bases; junction bases not matched to a gene: 2. The CDR3 is 16 amino acids. Germline CDR1 reads MRHNA; CDR2 reads SNTAGT. This CDR3 is CASSDTSGGDYNEQFF. The CDR3 bases are TGTGCCAGCAGTGACACTAGCGGGGGGGATTACAATGAGCAGTTCTTC.

The gene calls are TRBV5-1 and TRBJ2-1; maybe TRBD2 (5 bases). The CDR3 consists of 15 residues. Trimming took 3 bases from V and 0 from J, leaving 10 bases between them. The V gene's germline CDR1 is SGHRS and CDR2 YFSETQ. Here the CDR3 reads CASSSNSGSYNEQFF. The DNA of the CDR3 is TGCGCCAGCAGCTCCAACAGCGGCTCCTACAATGAGCAGTTCTTC.

The genes are TRBV5-1 and TRBJ1-4, with D hard to call. Trimming stripped 1 base from V and 5 bases from J, with 6 bases between. This CDR3 has 13 residues. CDR1 and CDR2 (germline): SGHRS, YFSETQ. The CDR3 loop reads CASSLSRNEKLFF. Here the CDR3 DNA reads TGCGCCAGCAGCTTGTCGCGAAATGAAAAACTGTTTTTT.